This T cell receptor (beta chain) stems from a study of T cell responses to AZD1222 COVID-19 vaccine. Study-wide results and caveats: The donor group comprised mostly white British people and more females; the analysis possibly underestimated clonal diversity. At baseline, just five or six AZD1222 recipients tested seropositive.

This clone showed up just once. No antigen is known for it. The method was immunoSEQ multiplex PCR; TCRdb's version includes in-frame clones alone and lacks a portion of them. Seen here are 120,000 or so clones, more than 70% observed once, and the top ten hold 4% to 6%. This TCR was recovered from an adult in good health. This specimen was peripheral blood, taken on day 0 of AZD1222 vaccination.

CDR3 nucleotides: TGTGCCAGCAGCTTATCGCGATTGGGGGGGGCGACAGATACGCAGTATTTT. Amino acids: CASSLSRLGGATDTQYF. The rearrangement links TRBV7-8 to TRBJ2-3; perhaps TRBD2 as D (7 bases). The V end lost 2 bases, the J end lost 3 bases, and 18 bases lay between the germline ends. The length of the CDR3 is 17 residues. CDR1 is SGHVS and CDR2 is FQNEAQ in the germline V gene.